The rows below give T cell receptor beta chains drawn from one sample of a study of technical replicates of blood from a handful of donors. This table comes from immunoSEQ multiplex PCR, and its TCRdb copy is limited to in-frame clones, with some not included. The sample gives 55,000 to 75,000 clones, approximately 94% of which show up once; less than 3.5% is in the top ten. Sequences were obtained from PBMCs. The source is a human donor in good health. Some clones in this sample may be carry-over from other donors' samples. Both conserved end residues are part of each CDR3. The order of the fields is V gene, D gene, J gene, clone size, CDR3 DNA, CDR3 protein. D genes are given only for firm matches. Part of the rows lack a size; the others show once, few, many or a class for expanded clones.

V: TRBV6-1; D: TRBD1; J: TRBJ1-6; size: .; DNA: TGTGCCAGCAACCTTCAGGGGGCCTATAATTCACCCCTCCACTTT; CDR3: CASNLQGAYNSPLHF
V: TRBV5-1; D: TRBD2; J: TRBJ2-7; size: .; DNA: TGCGCCAGCAGCTTTGAGTCGGGAGGGCCGCACGAGCAGTACTTC; CDR3: CASSFESGGPHEQYF
V: TRBV7-6; D: TRBD2; J: TRBJ2-5; size: .; DNA: TGTGCCAGCAGCTTAGTCCCAGCGGGGGACCAAGAGACCCAGTACTTC; CDR3: CASSLVPAGDQETQYF
V: TRBV6-5; D: .; J: TRBJ1-3; size: few; DNA: TGTGCCAGCAGTCGACTGCGCTCTGGAAACACCATATATTTT; CDR3: CASSRLRSGNTIYF
V: TRBV7-2; D: TRBD2; J: TRBJ2-1; size: .; DNA: TGTGCCAGCAGCTTAGCCCGGGGGACTAGCGGGGCGCAGCAGTTCTTC; CDR3: CASSLARGTSGAQQFF
V: TRBV9; D: .; J: TRBJ1-1; size: .; DNA: TGTGCCAGCAGCTCTGGGGGGTGGGTCACTGAAGCTTTCTTT; CDR3: CASSSGGWVTEAFF
V: TRBV7-8; D: .; J: TRBJ1-2; size: .; DNA: TGTGCCAGCAGCTTAGCGCCGGACAGAATAAACTATGGCTACACCTTC; CDR3: CASSLAPDRINYGYTF
V: TRBV5-6; D: .; J: TRBJ2-3; size: .; DNA: TGTGCCAGCAGCCCCCGGTTTCAGGCAGATACGCAGTATTTT; CDR3: CASSPRFQADTQYF
V: TRBV6-1; D: .; J: TRBJ1-3; size: .; DNA: TGTGCCAGCAGTGATCAATCAGGGTTCTCTGGAAACACCATATATTTT; CDR3: CASSDQSGFSGNTIYF
V: TRBV7-3; D: TRBD1; J: TRBJ1-1; size: .; DNA: TGTGCCAGCAGCTTAAATCAGGGGGCTTGGGCTGAAGCTTTCTTT; CDR3: CASSLNQGAWAEAFF
V: TRBV19; D: TRBD1; J: TRBJ2-7; size: .; DNA: TGTGCCAGTAGTGGGGGACAGGGCCGGTGGGAGCAGTACTTC; CDR3: CASSGGQGRWEQYF
V: TRBV7-2; D: TRBD1; J: TRBJ2-4; size: .; DNA: TGTGCCAGCAGCCTACAGGGGAACATTCAGTACTTC; CDR3: CASSLQGNIQYF
V: TRBV19; D: TRBD2; J: TRBJ2-7; size: .; DNA: TGTGCCAGTAGTATACGGGGGAGGGCCTACGAGCAGTACTTC; CDR3: CASSIRGRAYEQYF
V: TRBV4-1; D: .; J: TRBJ1-4; size: .; DNA: TGCGCCAGCAGCCGGCCTCATGAAAAACTGTTTTTT; CDR3: CASSRPHEKLFF
V: TRBV11-2; D: TRBD1; J: TRBJ2-7; size: .; DNA: TGTGCCAGCAGCTACCCGGGACAGGGCCGGAACGAGCAGTACTTC; CDR3: CASSYPGQGRNEQYF